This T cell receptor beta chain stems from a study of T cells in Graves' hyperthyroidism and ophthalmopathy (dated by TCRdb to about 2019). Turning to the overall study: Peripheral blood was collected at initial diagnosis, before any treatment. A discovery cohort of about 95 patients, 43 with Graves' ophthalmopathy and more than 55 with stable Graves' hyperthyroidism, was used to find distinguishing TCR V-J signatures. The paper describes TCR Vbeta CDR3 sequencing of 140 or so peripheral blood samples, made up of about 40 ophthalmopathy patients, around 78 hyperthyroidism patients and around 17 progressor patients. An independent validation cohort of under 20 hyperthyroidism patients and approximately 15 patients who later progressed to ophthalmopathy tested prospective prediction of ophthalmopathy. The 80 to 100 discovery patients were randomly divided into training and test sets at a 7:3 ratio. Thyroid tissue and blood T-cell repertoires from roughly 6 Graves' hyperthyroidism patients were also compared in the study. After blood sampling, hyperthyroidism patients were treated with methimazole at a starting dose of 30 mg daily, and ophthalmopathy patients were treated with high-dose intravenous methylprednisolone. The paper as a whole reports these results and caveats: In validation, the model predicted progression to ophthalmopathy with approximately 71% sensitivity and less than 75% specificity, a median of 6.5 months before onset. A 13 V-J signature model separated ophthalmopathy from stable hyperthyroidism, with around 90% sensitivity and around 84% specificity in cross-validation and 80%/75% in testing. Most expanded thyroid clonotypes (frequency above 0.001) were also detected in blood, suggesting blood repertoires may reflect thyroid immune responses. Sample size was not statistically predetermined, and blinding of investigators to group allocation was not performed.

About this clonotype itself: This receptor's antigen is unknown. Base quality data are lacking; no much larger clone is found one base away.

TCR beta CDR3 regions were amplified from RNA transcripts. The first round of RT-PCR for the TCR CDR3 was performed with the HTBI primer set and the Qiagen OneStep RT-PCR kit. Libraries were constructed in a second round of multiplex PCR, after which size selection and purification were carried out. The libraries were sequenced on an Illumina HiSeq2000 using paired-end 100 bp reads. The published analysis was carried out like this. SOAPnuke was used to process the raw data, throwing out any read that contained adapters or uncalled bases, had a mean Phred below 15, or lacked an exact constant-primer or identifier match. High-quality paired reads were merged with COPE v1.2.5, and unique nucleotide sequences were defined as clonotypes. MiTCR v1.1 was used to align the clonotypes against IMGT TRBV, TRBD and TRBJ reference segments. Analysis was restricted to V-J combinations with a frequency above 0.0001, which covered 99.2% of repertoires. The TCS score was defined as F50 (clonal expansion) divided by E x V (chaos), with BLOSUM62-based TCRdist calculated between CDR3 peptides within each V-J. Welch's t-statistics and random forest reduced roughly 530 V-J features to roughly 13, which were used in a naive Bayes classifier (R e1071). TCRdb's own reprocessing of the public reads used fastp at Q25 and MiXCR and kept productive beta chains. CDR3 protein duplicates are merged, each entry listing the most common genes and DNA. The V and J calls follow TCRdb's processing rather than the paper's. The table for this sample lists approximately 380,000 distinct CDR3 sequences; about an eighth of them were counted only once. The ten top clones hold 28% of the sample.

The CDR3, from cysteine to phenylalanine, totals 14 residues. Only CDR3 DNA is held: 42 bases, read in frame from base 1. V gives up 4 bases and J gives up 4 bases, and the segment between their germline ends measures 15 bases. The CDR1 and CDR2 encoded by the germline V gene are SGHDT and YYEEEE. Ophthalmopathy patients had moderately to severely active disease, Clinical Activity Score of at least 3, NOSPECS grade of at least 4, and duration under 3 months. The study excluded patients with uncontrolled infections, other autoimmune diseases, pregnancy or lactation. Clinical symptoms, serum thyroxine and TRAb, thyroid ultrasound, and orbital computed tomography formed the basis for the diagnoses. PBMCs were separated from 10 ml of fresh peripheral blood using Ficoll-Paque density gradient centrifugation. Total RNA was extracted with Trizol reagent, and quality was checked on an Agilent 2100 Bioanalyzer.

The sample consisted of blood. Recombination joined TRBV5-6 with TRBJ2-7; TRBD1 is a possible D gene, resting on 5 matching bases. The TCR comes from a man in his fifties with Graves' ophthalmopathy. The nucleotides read TGTGCCAGCAGCAAGAGACAGCCATTGTACGAGCAGTACTTC. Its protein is CASSKRQPLYEQYF.